The source of this T cell receptor (beta chain) is a study of vaccination effects on CD4 cells after COVID-19. Study-level points and caveats: Small numbers of convalescent patients limited the study. It also lacked early post-infection timepoints.

Only in-frame clones appear in the TCRdb table, and some are missing; sequencing was by immunoSEQ multiplex PCR. Among tens of thousands of clones listed, roughly 73% were seen once. Once cultured for roughly nine days, the cells underwent separation to obtain CD4+ T cells. With respect to this clone: The antigen is undetermined.

In germline, CDR1 is LGHDT, CDR2 YNNKEL (reference sequence). There are 13 residues in the CDR3. Trimming pared 0 bases from V and 12 bases from J, leaving 11 bases between. This specimen consisted of CD4+ T cells from PBMCs cultured without peptide, obtained before COVID-19 vaccination. This clonotype was obtained from a human donor who received a COVID-19 vaccine. The V and J genes are TRBV3-1 (or the pseudogene TRBV3-2) and TRBJ2-2; no definite D call. This CDR3 reads CASSQDARPKLFF. Written as DNA, the CDR3 is TGTGCCAGCAGCCAAGACGCTAGACCAAAGCTGTTTTTT.